This T cell receptor (beta chain) was sequenced during a study of response to subunit inactivated influenza vaccine (dated by TCRdb to between 2017 and 2018). For the wider study: Deep quantitative profiling of the T cell receptor repertoire was used in the study to follow responses to a trivalent subunit inactivated influenza vaccine. Beyond this particular receptor, the publication reports: The authors suggested that each seasonal influenza vaccination may recruit only a limited number of new T cells.

Receptor libraries were prepared by RT-PCR. The instrument was an Illumina HiSeq 2500. TCRdb applied fastp at Q25 and MiXCR to the public reads, then kept only in-frame beta chains. When rows share a CDR3 protein, they turn into one entry using the most common DNA and genes. A total of 400,000 to 650,000 distinct CDR3 sequences appear in this sample, around 7.7% of them only once. Of the sample, less than 15% falls within the top ten clones. With regard to this clonotype: The clone's antigen remains unknown. Per-base qualities were not stored, and no clone one base away is much larger.

Trimming removed 0 bases from V and 4 bases from J; the gene matches leave 2 bases unexplained. Measured from the cysteine to the phenylalanine, the CDR3 is 15 residues long. Only the CDR3 DNA stays, 45 bases, in frame from base 1. CDR1 LGHNA and CDR2 YSLEER were looked up in the germline V gene. The TCR comes from a man aged 50 to 75 who received an inactivated influenza vaccine. Donor details come from another sample of the same person, matched by shared clones. The input for sequencing was PBMCs from blood, taken less than 30 months after vaccination. The chain links TRBV4-3 with TRBJ2-1; the central 8 bases match TRBD2. The nucleotide sequence reads TGCGCCAGCAGCCAAGAGGGACTAGTATACAATGAGCAGTTCTTC. Its translation reads: CASSQEGLVYNEQFF.